Below, 11 T cell receptor beta chains from the same sample are listed, as sequenced in a study of cytomegalovirus exposure and HLA in healthy donors. PCR employed 60 Vbeta and 13 Jbeta primers. The table came from immunoSEQ multiplex PCR; TCRdb's copy has only in-frame clones and leaves some out. The repertoire holds some 63,000 clones, with 75% to 85% as singletons. The sequenced sample was PBMCs. The receptors come from a human donor in good health.

V gene TRBV29-1 combines with J gene TRBJ1-3; TRBD1 matches at 9 bases. The CDR3 has 12 residues. Germline lookup yields CDR1 SQVTM and CDR2 ANQGSEA. V shed 4 bases, J shed 7 bases, and the junction held 2 bases outside the gene matches. CDR3 nucleotide sequence: TGCAGCGTTGGGGGACAGGGCAACACCATATATTTT. It specifies CSVGGQGNTIYF.

This chain connects TRBV7-9 to TRBJ1-1; D is perhaps TRBD1 (6 bases). V was trimmed by 1 base and J by 3 bases, leaving 12 bases between them. Germline CDR1 SEHNR, CDR2 FQNEAQ (reference sequence). The CDR3 covers 15 residues. CDR3 residues: CASSLVQGRDTEAFF. The CDR3 DNA follows: TGTGCCAGCAGCTTAGTTCAGGGGCGGGACACTGAAGCTTTCTTT.

The chain couples TRBV11-2 to TRBJ1-2; 9 bases line up with TRBD1. V dropped 2 bases and J dropped 4; count of bases not matched to a gene: 8. CDR3 length: 16 amino acids. Germline values: CDR1 SGHAT, CDR2 FQNNGV. The CDR3 is CASSLNPTDRGYGYTF. CDR3 nucleotides: TGTGCCAGCAGCTTAAACCCCACGGACAGGGGCTATGGCTACACCTTC.

J is TRBJ2-7 and V is TRBV7-2; TRBD1 agrees at 9 bases. CDR1 and CDR2 from the germline V gene are SGHTA and FQGNSA. The CDR3 loop spans 15 amino acids. V lost 1 base and J lost 4; bases outside the gene matches: 5. CDR3 nucleotides: TGTGCCAGCAGCTTAGGAGGGACAGGGTATTACGAGCAGTACTTC. Amino acid sequence: CASSLGGTGYYEQYF. Filled out from reference TRBV7-2 and TRBJ2-7, the complete variable domain reads GAGVSQSPSNKVTEKGKDVELRCDPISGHTALYWYRQSLGQGLEFLIYFQGNSAPDKSGLPSDRFSAERTGGSVSTLTIQRTQQEDSAVYLCASSLGGTGYYEQYFGPGTRLTVT.

This clone was observed a handful of times. V and J are TRBV28 and TRBJ2-2; 13 nucleotides match TRBD2. After removal of 0 bases from V and 6 bases from J, the junction contained 4 bases not matched to a gene. This CDR3 is built from 17 residues. Germline loops: CDR1 MDHEN, CDR2 SYDVKM. DNA for the CDR3: TGTGCCAGCAGTTTATGGGTACTAGCGGGAGGGCCCGGGGAGCTGTTTTTT. Its translation: CASSLWVLAGGPGELFF.

V usage is TRBV7-2 and J usage is TRBJ2-1, with a tentative D call TRBD2 (6 bases). Germline lookup yields CDR1 SGHTA and CDR2 FQGNSA. V was shortened by 7 bases and J by 2 bases, with 15 bases between the two germline ends. The CDR3 loop spans 15 amino acids. The CDR3 DNA reads as TGTGCCAGCACCCTTCGGGAGAGGACCTACAATGAGCAGTTCTTC. Encoded protein: CASTLRERTYNEQFF.

The chain has TRBV19 and TRBJ1-1, with D tentatively TRBD1 (5 bases). This CDR3 is built from 19 residues. The V end lost 2 bases, the J end lost 0 bases, and 22 bases lay between the germline ends. Germline-derived CDR1 and CDR2 are LNHDA and SQIVND (reference sequence). The CDR3: CASSIPGGGRIGLNTEAFF. Here the CDR3 DNA reads TGTGCCAGTAGTATACCCGGGGGGGGTCGAATCGGCCTGAACACTGAAGCTTTCTTT. Filled out from reference TRBV19 and TRBJ1-1, the complete variable domain reads DGGITQSPKYLFRKEGQNVTLSCEQNLNHDAMYWYRQDPGQGLRLIYYSQIVNDFQKGDIAEGYSVSREKKESFPLTVTSAQKNPTAFYLCASSIPGGGRIGLNTEAFFGQGTRLTVV.

V gene TRBV5-1 combines with J gene TRBJ2-1; TRBD2 agrees at 10 bases. The germline V gene encodes CDR1 SGHRS and CDR2 YFSETQ. The CDR3 has 15 residues. The junction had 1 base not matched to a gene; V was cut back by 4 bases and J by 0 bases. The DNA for the CDR3 is TGCGCCAGCAGCCCTAGCGGGAGCTCCTACAATGAGCAGTTCTTC. It encodes CASSPSGSSYNEQFF.

The count of this clone is one. The chain joins TRBV7-6 to TRBJ2-2; TRBD2 might be the D (6 bases). The CDR3 has 17 residues. Germline V gene lookup returns CDR1 SGHVS and CDR2 FNYEAQ. V was trimmed by 5 bases and J by 0 bases, leaving 16 bases between them. CDR3 DNA: TGTGCCAGCAGCCCCCGGACATGGGGGGCGAACACCGGGGAGCTGTTTTTT. This sequence encodes CASSPRTWGANTGELFF.

The chain couples TRBV13 to TRBJ2-7, with D maybe TRBD1 (6 bases). Trimming stripped 5 bases from V and 5 bases from J, with 13 bases between. The CDR3 extends over 13 amino acids. CDR1 and CDR2 from the germline V gene are PRHDT and FYEKMQ (reference sequence). In nucleotides, the CDR3 is TGTGCCAGCAGCCCGCGAAACAGGGACGAGCAGTACTTC. This codes for CASSPRNRDEQYF.

V is TRBV28 and J is TRBJ2-7, with no clear D. Trimming took 4 bases from V and 4 from J, leaving 11 bases between them. Germline-derived CDR1 and CDR2 are MDHEN and SYDVKM. This CDR3 has 13 residues. CDR3 in amino acids: CASSSALPYEQYF. For the CDR3, the DNA is TGTGCCAGCAGTTCCGCGCTGCCTTACGAGCAGTACTTC.